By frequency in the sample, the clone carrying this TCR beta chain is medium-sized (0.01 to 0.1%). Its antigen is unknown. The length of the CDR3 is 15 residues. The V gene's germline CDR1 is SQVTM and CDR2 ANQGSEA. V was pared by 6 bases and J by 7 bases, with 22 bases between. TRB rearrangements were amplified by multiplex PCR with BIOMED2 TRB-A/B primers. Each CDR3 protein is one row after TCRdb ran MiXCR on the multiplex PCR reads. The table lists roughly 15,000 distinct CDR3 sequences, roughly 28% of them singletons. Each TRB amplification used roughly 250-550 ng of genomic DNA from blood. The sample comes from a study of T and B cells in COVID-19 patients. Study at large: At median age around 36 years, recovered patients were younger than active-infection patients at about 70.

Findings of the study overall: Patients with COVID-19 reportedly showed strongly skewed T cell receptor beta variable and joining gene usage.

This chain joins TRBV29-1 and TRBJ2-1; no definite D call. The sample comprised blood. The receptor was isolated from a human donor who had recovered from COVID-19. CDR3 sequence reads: CSVGGEGGQRNEQFF. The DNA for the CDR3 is TGCAGCGTGGGCGGTGAAGGTGGGCAAAGAAATGAGCAGTTCTTC.